Each of the 8 T cell receptor beta chains below was sequenced from the same sample in a study of PD-1 blockade in classical Hodgkin lymphoma. TCRdb keeps only in-frame clones here, not all; method: immunoSEQ multiplex PCR. This table holds about 90,000 clones, 83% found once. The time point here: cycle 4 day 1 (C4D1), after 5 to 7 weeks of nivolumab. Each patient experienced a relapse that followed autologous stem cell transplantation, and brentuximab vedotin exposure varied. This specimen consisted of peripheral blood mononuclear cells (PBMCs), obtained before the fourth cycle of nivolumab. The source of these receptors is a human donor with classical Hodgkin lymphoma.

This chain uses TRBV5-8 with TRBJ2-7; TRBD1 agrees at 8 bases. There are 12 residues in the CDR3. The junction had 3 bases not matched to a gene; V was cut back by 4 bases and J by 6 bases. Germline V gene sequence: CDR1 SGHTS, CDR2 YDEGEE. Here the CDR3 DNA reads TGTGCCAGCAGCCCAACAGGGGGCGAGCAGTACTTC. As protein: CASSPTGGEQYF.

The chain employs TRBV11-2 and TRBJ2-1; the match to TRBD2 covers 12 bases. Trimming cost V 1 base and J 8 bases; bases outside gene matches: 3. The CDR3 has 15 residues. Germline assignment: CDR1 SGHAT and CDR2 FQNNGV. The CDR3 here is CASSLGTSGAYEQFF. The CDR3 nucleotides read TGTGCCAGCAGCTTAGGGACTAGCGGGGCCTATGAGCAGTTCTTC.

This clone was counted a few times. The J gene is TRBJ2-1, the V gene TRBV5-1; 10 nucleotides match TRBD2. This CDR3 region has 17 residues. Germline assignment: CDR1 SGHRS and CDR2 YFSETQ. The J segment lost 4 bases and the V segment lost 3 bases, leaving 10 bases of the junction unmatched. The CDR3 coding sequence is TGCGCCAGCAGCTGGCCTAGCGGGAGTGCGCGGTACAATGAGCAGTTCTTC. It encodes CASSWPSGSARYNEQFF. Filled out from reference TRBV5-1 and TRBJ2-1, the complete variable domain reads KAGVTQTPRYLIKTRGQQVTLSCSPISGHRSVSWYQQTPGQGLQFLFEYFSETQRNKGNFPGRFSGRQFSNSRSEMNVSTLELGDSALYLCASSWPSGSARYNEQFFGPGTRLTVL.

The gene calls are TRBV28 and TRBJ2-7, with D possibly TRBD2 on 5 matching bases. Trimming left V 5 bases short and J 1 base short, with 15 bases between. CDR3 length: 15 amino acids. Per germline, CDR1 MDHEN and CDR2 SYDVKM. Written as DNA, the CDR3 is TGTGCCAGCAGTCTGCCGACCGGGAAGTCCTACGAGCAGTACTTC. This encodes CASSLPTGKSYEQYF.

This rearrangement joins TRBV5-1 to TRBJ2-7, with TRBD2 identical over 13 bases. This CDR3 region has 18 residues. Trimming removed 7 bases from V and 3 bases from J; junction bases left unmatched: 16. Per the germline V gene, CDR1 is SGHRS and CDR2 is YFSETQ. CDR3 in DNA: TGCGCCAGCGGACGGGGTCCCCCCGGACTAGCGGGAGACTACGAGCAGTACTTC. It translates to CASGRGPPGLAGDYEQYF. The complete variable domain, with remaining parts taken from reference TRBV5-1 and TRBJ2-7, reads KAGVTQTPRYLIKTRGQQVTLSCSPISGHRSVSWYQQTPGQGLQFLFEYFSETQRNKGNFPGRFSGRQFSNSRSEMNVSTLELGDSALYLCASGRGPPGLAGDYEQYFGPGTRLTVT.

V is TRBV14 and J is TRBJ2-1; tentatively, D is TRBD2 (6 bases). V was pared by 4 bases and J by 7 bases, with 20 bases between. There are 16 residues in the CDR3. Germline CDR1 reads SGHDN; CDR2 reads FVKESK. The CDR3 here is CASSLLGSGAINEQFF. CDR3 in DNA: TGTGCCAGCAGCCTCCTGGGTAGCGGAGCTATTAATGAGCAGTTCTTC. Together with reference TRBV14 and TRBJ2-1, the CDR3 gives the full variable domain: EAGVTQFPSHSVIEKGQTVTLRCDPISGHDNLYWYRRVMGKEIKFLLHFVKESKQDESGMPNNRFLAERTGGTYSTLKVQPAELEDSGVYFCASSLLGSGAINEQFFGPGTRLTVL.

The chain couples TRBV7-9 to TRBJ1-4, with D possibly matching TRBD1 (6 bases). The CDR3 contains 16 residues. Germline V gene sequence: CDR1 SEHNR, CDR2 FQNEAQ (reference sequence). Trimming removed 5 bases from V and 3 bases from J, with 16 bases in between. The CDR3 region has the DNA TGTGCCAGCAGCCCCTCAGGGGTGGGTCCTAATGAAAAACTGTTTTTT. Residues: CASSPSGVGPNEKLFF.

This chain joins TRBV19 and TRBJ1-1, with 7 bases matching TRBD1. The CDR3 totals 17 residues. Trimming took 6 bases from V and 11 from J; bases not matched to a gene: 24. Germline CDR1 reads LNHDA; CDR2 reads SQIVND (reference sequence). CDR3 DNA sequence: TGTGCCAGTAGCACCCCCGGGACAGTCTTTCTTGATCGTTTGGCTTTCTTT. Residues: CASSTPGTVFLDRLAFF.